The entry that follows covers one T cell receptor (beta chain) sequence. This CDR3 spans 17 amino acids. V lost 0 bases to trimming and J lost 3 bases; unmatched junction nucleotides: 8. Germline-derived CDR1 and CDR2 are MNHEY and SMNVEV (reference sequence). The sample belongs to a study of sequential checkpoint blockade in melanoma. Study as a whole: Arm A got nivolumab then ipilimumab; arm B the reverse, 1:1. Both treatment sequences were followed by maintenance nivolumab.

Treatment described: randomized to nivolumab then ipilimumab (arm A) or the reverse (arm B). DNA-damaging chemotherapy had not been given to any patient beforehand. Live CD3+CD8+ CD19− CD56− cells were sorted from PBMCs. Sequenced by immunoSEQ multiplex PCR; TCRdb stores in-frame clones only, minus some. The table lists 27,000 or so clones, roughly 80% of them singletons. This material consisted of CD8+ T cells sorted from blood (inferred from file names), taken from a patient given nivolumab and ipilimumab in sequence. This rearrangement joins TRBV27 to TRBJ2-3; 8 bases fit TRBD1. The sequence was collected from a human donor with melanoma. The CDR3 loop reads CASSLSTWTGRTDTQYF. As DNA, the CDR3 is TGTGCCAGCAGTTTATCGACTTGGACAGGGAGAACAGATACGCAGTATTTT.